Listed here is a single T cell receptor (beta chain). Its matching antigen is unknown. CD4+CD25+CD127- Tregs, CD4+CD25- non-Tregs, CD4 and CD8 cells were sorted. The length of the CDR3 is 13 residues. V was pared by 5 bases and J by 3 bases, with 4 bases of the junction left unmatched. The germline V gene encodes CDR1 SQVTM and CDR2 ANQGSEA. Some clones are missing from TCRdb's copy, which holds only in-frame ones; the method was immunoSEQ multiplex PCR. The table shows some 240,000 clones, with 80% to 85% occurring only once. The data were taken from a study of Tregs in tolerant kidney transplant recipients. The study, taken as a whole, reports: Expanding Tregs on activated donor B cells appeared to best identify donor-specific TCRbeta clones.

Specimen: CD4+ T cells from blood. The receptor was derived from a human donor in good health. The gene calls are TRBV29-1 and TRBJ2-1, with 7 nucleotides matching TRBD2. CDR3 coding DNA: TGCAGCGTTTTAGGGGACTACTACAATGAGCAGTTCTTC. Its translation is CSVLGDYYNEQFF.